The present entry profiles one T cell receptor beta chain with its context. One entry per CDR3 protein, called by TCRdb with MiXCR from the RT-PCR reads. The data show about 700,000 distinct CDR3 sequences, 13% to 15% seen once. Germline V lookup: CDR1 SGHKS, CDR2 YYEKEE (reference sequence). This CDR3 is built from 15 residues. V shed 0 bases, J shed 6 bases, and the junction held 6 bases outside the gene matches. The sequence was collected from a female donor in good health, serving as a healthy control. Sequencing input: memory CD4+ T cells from blood. J is TRBJ1-5 and V is TRBV5-5, with 7 bases aligning to TRBD1. CDR3 in DNA: TGTGCCAGCAGCTTGGAGCCAGGGGGAGCTCAGCCCCAGCATTTT. It encodes CASSLEPGGAQPQHF.